Listed here are 22 T cell receptor beta chains from one sample, sequenced in a study of beta chain features in type 1 diabetes. Points from the study as a whole: Among patients with Type 1 diabetes, TCRB CDR3s were moderately but significantly shorter in every one of the four CD4+ subsets.

Their specific antigens are unknown. What was sequenced were expressed TCRB transcripts, since all of the isolated RNA had been reverse transcribed. Assay: immunoSEQ multiplex PCR; the TCRdb copy retains only in-frame clones and omits some. Found here are around 150,000 clones, roughly 60% of them singletons; the top ten hold 0.08% to 0.095%. Sequenced material: naive CD4+ T cells from blood. The source of these receptors is a man younger than 40 with type 1 diabetes.

The gene calls are TRBV15 and TRBJ2-5; D tentatively fits TRBD1 or TRBD2 (7 bases each). CDR1 and CDR2 from the germline V gene are LNHNV and YYDKDF (reference sequence). V dropped 5 bases and J dropped 5 bases, with 18 bases sitting between them. The CDR3 has 15 residues. The CDR3 nucleotides are TGTGCCACCAGCGTTAACAGGGGAGCGGGGGAGACCCAGTACTTC. Translation: CATSVNRGAGETQYF.

This clone has just one count. The chain joins TRBV18 to TRBJ2-3; the D gene is possibly TRBD2 (6 bases). V was clipped by 4 bases and J by 2 bases, with 10 bases between them. CDR1 is KGHSH, CDR2 LQKENI, per germline. The CDR3 length is 14 residues. In DNA, the CDR3 is TGTGCCAGCTCACGGGGACTTGACACAGATACGCAGTATTTT. It translates to CASSRGLDTDTQYF.

This chain joins TRBV19 and TRBJ1-5; no clear D. The CDR3 length is 13 residues. In germline, CDR1 is LNHDA, CDR2 SQIVND (reference sequence). Deletions cut 8 bases from V and 0 bases from J, with 8 bases between. Written as DNA, the CDR3 is TGTGCCAGTGGCCGAGTTAGCAATCAGCCCCAGCATTTT. Translating it yields CASGRVSNQPQHF. The full variable domain, rest sourced from reference TRBV19 and TRBJ1-5, is DGGITQSPKYLFRKEGQNVTLSCEQNLNHDAMYWYRQDPGQGLRLIYYSQIVNDFQKGDIAEGYSVSREKKESFPLTVTSAQKNPTAFYLCASGRVSNQPQHFGDGTRLSIL.

The chain combines TRBV18 with TRBJ2-7; no reliable D call. Between the trimmed V and J ends, which lost 1 base and 3 bases, there was a span of 7 bases. CDR1 and CDR2 from the germline V gene are KGHSH and LQKENI. This CDR3 contains 13 residues. For the CDR3, the DNA is TGTGCCAGCTCACCACGGTCGGACTACGAGCAGTACTTC. It yields the protein CASSPRSDYEQYF.

This clone has more than one count but fewer than ten. J is TRBJ1-2 and V is TRBV18, with 9 nucleotides matching TRBD1. Per germline, CDR1 KGHSH and CDR2 LQKENI. V dropped 4 bases and J dropped 6; count of bases not matched to a gene: 9. This CDR3 has 15 amino acids. The CDR3 spells CASSRELGQGDGYTF. The CDR3, as DNA: TGTGCCAGCTCACGGGAGCTGGGACAGGGAGATGGCTACACCTTC. The full variable domain, completed using reference TRBV18 and TRBJ1-2, is NAGVMQNPRHLVRRRGQEARLRCSPMKGHSHVYWYRQLPEEGLKFMVYLQKENIIDESGMPKERFSAEFPKEGPSILRIQQVVRGDSAAYFCASSRELGQGDGYTFGSGTRLTVV.

CDR3 sequence reads: CASSSTRTSGGYEQYF. CDR3 coding DNA: TGTGCCAGCAGCTCAACCAGGACTAGCGGGGGTTACGAGCAGTACTTC. This chain joins TRBV7-9 and TRBJ2-7; 13 nucleotides agree with TRBD2. J was trimmed by 4 bases and V by 4 bases; bases with no gene match: 7. CDR3 length equals 16 residues. CDR1 and CDR2 (germline): SEHNR, FQNEAQ (reference sequence).

The chain carries TRBV28 and TRBJ1-1; D perhaps matches TRBD1 (6 bases). V was trimmed by 8 bases and J by 3 bases, leaving 13 bases between them. The V gene's germline CDR1 is MDHEN and CDR2 SYDVKM. The CDR3 has 13 amino acids. CDR3 residues: CASQTPGDTEAFF. CDR3 DNA: TGTGCCAGCCAAACTCCAGGGGACACTGAAGCTTTCTTT.

The V call is TRBV30, the J call TRBJ2-7; weak D call: TRBD2 (5 bases). V was clipped by 6 bases and J by 3 bases, with 15 bases between them. This CDR3 is 13 amino acids long. Germline CDR1 reads GTSNPN; CDR2 reads SVGIG (reference sequence). CDR3 sequence (DNA): TGTGCCTGCGCTAGCCCTCCAGTCTACGAGCAGTACTTC. Its translation is CACASPPVYEQYF.

This CDR3 reads CASSLQRQGFETQYF. Written as DNA, the CDR3 is TGTGCCAGCAGCCTCCAAAGACAGGGCTTCGAGACCCAGTACTTC. V and J are TRBV9 and TRBJ2-5; 7 bases are a match to TRBD1. The germline CDR1 and CDR2 sequences are SGDLS and YYNGEE. This CDR3 comprises 15 residues. V shed 4 bases and J 5 bases; nucleotides not matched to a gene: 11.

The rearrangement joins TRBV7-8 to TRBJ2-1; TRBD1 aligns across 7 bases. V shed 1 base, J shed 10 bases, and the junction held 13 bases outside the gene matches. The CDR3 covers 16 residues. CDR1 SGHVS and CDR2 FQNEAQ come from the germline V gene. CDR3 loop: CASSLVRAGGIGEQFF. The CDR3 DNA reads TGTGCCAGCAGCTTAGTCAGGGCAGGGGGAATTGGCGAGCAGTTCTTC.

This clone has only a few counts. J is TRBJ2-4 and V is TRBV5-8; 7 bases align to TRBD2. The germline gives CDR1 SGHTS, CDR2 YDEGEE. Trimming took 5 bases from V and 9 from J; bases not matched to a gene: 11. CDR3 length: 14 residues. CDR3 DNA sequence: TGTGCCAGCAGGGTACAGGCTGGGGGGGGCATTCAGTACTTC. It codes for CASRVQAGGGIQYF.

V and J are TRBV20-1 and TRBJ2-5, with D hard to call. The length of the CDR3 is 11 residues. The V end was cut by 6 bases, the J end by 2 bases, with 7 bases between. CDR1 and CDR2 (germline): DFQATT, SNEGSKA (reference sequence). CDR3: CSATPQETQYF. CDR3 nucleotide sequence: TGCAGTGCGACGCCTCAAGAGACCCAGTACTTC.

The chain joins TRBV7-9 to TRBJ2-5; D gene unclear. The V gene's germline CDR1 is SEHNR and CDR2 FQNEAQ (reference sequence). The ends were cut back, 6 bases at V and 0 bases at J, with 5 bases in the middle. CDR3 size: 12 residues. CDR3 protein: CASRRYQETQYF. The CDR3 DNA reads TGTGCCAGCAGAAGGTACCAAGAGACCCAGTACTTC.

The chain carries TRBV5-1 and TRBJ2-2, with TRBD1 matching over 8 bases. This CDR3 spans 14 amino acids. From germline, CDR1 is SGHRS and CDR2 YFSETQ. The junction had 6 bases not matched to a gene; V was cut back by 8 bases and J by 3 bases. CDR3 residues: CASSTGADTGELFF. The CDR3, as DNA: TGCGCCAGTTCGACAGGGGCGGACACCGGGGAGCTGTTTTTT.

This clone was detected a few times. In the same sample, other DNA sequences code for this CDR3. In DNA form, the CDR3 reads TGTGCCAGCAGCTCCCAAGAGACCCAGTACTTC. Its translation is CASSSQETQYF. V usage is TRBV7-9 and J usage is TRBJ2-5; D call uncertain. CDR1 and CDR2 (germline): SEHNR, FQNEAQ (reference sequence). The CDR3 loop spans 11 amino acids. V lost 4 bases to trimming and J lost 1 base, with 1 base between them. Filled out from reference TRBV7-9 and TRBJ2-5, the complete variable domain reads DTGVSQNPRHKITKRGQNVTFRCDPISEHNRLYWYRQTLGQGPEFLTYFQNEAQLEKSRLLSDRFSAERPKGSFSTLEIQRTEQGDSAMYLCASSSQETQYFGPGTRLLVL.

This clone turned up a few times. The chain is built from TRBV29-1 and TRBJ2-3; weak D call: TRBD1 (6 bases). Germline values: CDR1 SQVTM, CDR2 ANQGSEA. The CDR3 is made up of 13 amino acids. The V gene lost 1 base and the J gene lost 2 bases, with 7 bases spanning the gap. CDR3 amino acids: CSVEGTATDTQYF. The CDR3 bases are TGCAGCGTTGAAGGGACAGCCACAGATACGCAGTATTTT.

The chain has TRBV5-1 and TRBJ2-7, with no clear D. The CDR3 runs 15 residues. CDR1 and CDR2 (germline): SGHRS, YFSETQ. The V and J ends lost 2 bases and 4 bases respectively, with 16 bases between them. The CDR3: CASSLERLKTYEQYF. As DNA, the CDR3 is TGCGCCAGCAGCTTAGAGAGGCTGAAGACGTACGAGCAGTACTTC.

The chain links TRBV28 to TRBJ1-6; D is ambiguous. V dropped 6 bases and J dropped 7 bases, with 7 bases sitting between them. The CDR3 runs 12 residues. Germline V gives CDR1 MDHEN, CDR2 SYDVKM. CDR3 DNA sequence: TGTGCCAGCAGGGTTGGGAATTCACCCCTCCACTTT. Residues: CASRVGNSPLHF.

V usage is TRBV30 and J usage is TRBJ1-1; D call uncertain. The CDR3 runs 14 residues. In germline, CDR1 is GTSNPN, CDR2 SVGIG (reference sequence). V dropped 0 bases and J dropped 0 bases, with 8 bases sitting between them. This chain's CDR3 is CAWSVTIMNTEAFF. DNA for the CDR3: TGTGCCTGGAGTGTAACGATTATGAACACTGAAGCTTTCTTT. The whole variable domain, remainder taken from reference TRBV30 and TRBJ1-1, is SQTIHQWPATLVQPVGSPLSLECTVEGTSNPNLYWYRQAAGRGLQLLFYSVGIGQISSEVPQNLSASRPQDRQFILSSKKLLLSDSGFYLCAWSVTIMNTEAFFGQGTRLTVV.

This chain uses TRBV2 with TRBJ1-3; TRBD1 matches 10 bases. J gave up 4 bases and V 6 bases, and 9 bases lay outside the gene matches. Germline assignment: CDR1 SNHLY and CDR2 FYNNEI. This CDR3 is built from 16 residues. CDR3 bases: TGTGCCAGCAGGACCGGGACAGGGGAGTCCGGAAACACCATATATTTT. Translated: CASRTGTGESGNTIYF. Variable domain in full (rest from reference TRBV2 and TRBJ1-3): EPEVTQTPSHQVTQMGQEVILRCVPISNHLYFYWYRQILGQKVEFLVSFYNNEISEKSEIFDDQFSVERPDGSNFTLKIRSTKLEDSAMYFCASRTGTGESGNTIYFGEGSWLTVV.

A few counts support this clone. This chain links TRBV7-2 with TRBJ2-5, with 8 bases matching TRBD2. The CDR3 consists of 15 residues. J lost 7 bases, V lost 5 bases, and 12 bases had no gene match. Germline V lookup: CDR1 SGHTA, CDR2 FQGNSA. The CDR3, as DNA: TGTGCCAGCAGCGAGGCCCCCGCGGGGGGCGGGACCCAGTACTTC. Translated: CASSEAPAGGGTQYF.

The chain uses TRBV29-1 and TRBJ2-3; D unresolved. CDR1 is SQVTM, CDR2 ANQGSEA, per germline. The CDR3 extends over 13 amino acids. Trimming removed 3 bases from V and 5 bases from J, with 12 bases in between. Here the CDR3 reads CSVESQAQDTQYF. The CDR3 DNA follows: TGCAGCGTTGAGTCCCAGGCGCAAGATACGCAGTATTTT.